The clone carrying this T cell receptor (beta chain) appeared a single time. As yet, its antigen is unknown. The data are from a study of OX40 agonist ivuxolimab in advanced cancers. Across the study: Ivuxolimab, which is an agonistic anti-OX40 (CD134) antibody, was administered to the patients. Partial responses occurred in three patients (one hepatocellular carcinoma, two cutaneous melanoma).

Trimming left V 5 bases short and J 7 bases short, with 11 bases between. The CDR3 is 13 residues long. Germline assignment: CDR1 SGHTA and CDR2 FQGNSA. Study outcomes and limitations: Not determined was the antigen specificity of the expanded peripheral T cells. At 0.1-3.0 mg/kg, partial responders had clonal expansion among the lowest observed.

Assay used: immunoSEQ multiplex PCR; TCRdb lists only in-frame clones, some missing. The sample yields about 53,000 clones, roughly nine tenths seen once. This clonotype originated in an adult with an advanced solid tumor such as melanoma, head and neck, liver or kidney cancer. Material: CD4+ or CD8+ T cells sorted from blood, obtained in a trial of the OX40 agonist ivuxolimab. The rearrangement links TRBV7-2 to TRBJ1-4, with D hard to call. Here the CDR3 reads CASSPGPSEKLFF. The CDR3 DNA reads TGTGCCAGCAGCCCTGGTCCCAGTGAAAAACTGTTTTTT.